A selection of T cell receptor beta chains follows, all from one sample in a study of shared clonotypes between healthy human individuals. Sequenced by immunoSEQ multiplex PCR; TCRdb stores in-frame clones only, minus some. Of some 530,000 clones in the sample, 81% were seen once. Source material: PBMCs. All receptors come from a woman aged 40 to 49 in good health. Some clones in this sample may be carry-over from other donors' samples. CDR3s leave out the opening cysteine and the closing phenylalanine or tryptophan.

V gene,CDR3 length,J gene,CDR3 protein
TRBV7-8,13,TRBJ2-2,ASSPRLAGTGELF
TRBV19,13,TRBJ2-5,ASSIIGGSAETQY
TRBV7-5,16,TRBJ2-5,VRSLGPCYTPLEETQY
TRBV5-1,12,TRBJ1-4,ASSLVSTNEKLF
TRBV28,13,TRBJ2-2,ASSLLAANTGELF
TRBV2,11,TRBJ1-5,ASSPNNAQPQH
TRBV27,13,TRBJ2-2,ASSLSVPESGELF
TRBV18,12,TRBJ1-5,ASSPGGGNQPQH
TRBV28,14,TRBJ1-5,ASSPPIRGDNQPQH
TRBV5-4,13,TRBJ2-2,ASSFANRDTGELF
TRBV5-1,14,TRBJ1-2,ASSPRRGQGNYGYT
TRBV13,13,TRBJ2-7,ASSRWGGRPGEQY
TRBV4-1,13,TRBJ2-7,ASSQDSSVTYEQY